A single sample is the source of the 20 T cell receptor beta chains below, sequenced in a study of identical twins. In TCRdb, the 5' RACE reads were re-called with MiXCR into one record per CDR3 protein. This table has 310,000 or so distinct CDR3 sequences, nearly 9.5% appearing once. The data also belong to a second study, concerning yellow fever vaccine responses in identical twins.

Sequencing was performed on CD8+ T cells sorted from blood. These receptors came from a woman younger than 30 in good health.

This chain connects TRBV29-1 to TRBJ1-1; 10 nucleotides line up with TRBD1. Germline CDR1 reads SQVTM; CDR2 reads ANQGSEA. The CDR3 loop spans 13 amino acids. The V gene end was trimmed by 7 bases and the J gene end by 5 bases; junction bases not matched to a gene: 7. The CDR3, as DNA: TGCAGCGCGGCGACAGGGGGCCGGACTGAAGCTTTCTTT. Its protein product is CSAATGGRTEAFF. The entire variable domain, with the rest obtained from reference TRBV29-1 and TRBJ1-1, is as follows: SAVISQKPSRDICQRGTSLTIQCQVDSQVTMMFWYRQQPGQSLTLIATANQGSEATYESGFVIDKFPISRPNLTFSTLTVSNMSPEDSSIYLCSAATGGRTEAFFGQGTRLTVV.

The chain couples TRBV7-9 to TRBJ2-6; no clear D gene. This CDR3 region has 16 residues. The ends were cut back, 5 bases at V and 0 bases at J, with 11 bases in the middle. The germline CDR1 and CDR2 sequences are SEHNR and FQNEAQ (reference sequence). DNA of the CDR3: TGTGCCAGCAGCAACTCCCATGACTCTGGGGCCAACGTCCTGACTTTC. Protein sequence: CASSNSHDSGANVLTF.

This clonotype was counted a few times. V is TRBV28 and J is TRBJ1-1, with D maybe TRBD1 (6 bases). Trimming left V 5 bases short and J 0 bases short, with 16 bases between. Per the germline V gene, CDR1 is MDHEN and CDR2 is SYDVKM. This CDR3 is 16 amino acids long. The CDR3 here is CASSPTPTGLNTEAFF. The CDR3 DNA reads TGTGCCAGCAGTCCGACCCCGACAGGTTTGAACACTGAAGCTTTCTTT.

This clonotype was detected ten times or more. V gene TRBV6-2 or TRBV6-3 combines with J gene TRBJ2-2, with TRBD1 matching 10 bases. Germline CDR1 and CDR2: MNHEY and SVGEGT. This CDR3 has 15 amino acids. J was trimmed by 6 bases and V by 5 bases; bases with no gene match: 6. CDR3 coding DNA: TGTGCCAGCAGTAAGGGACAGGGGTGGTCCGGGGAGCTGTTTTTT. This encodes CASSKGQGWSGELFF.

The chain recombines TRBV4-1 with TRBJ2-7; a possible D gene is TRBD1 (5 bases). V was shortened by 4 bases and J by 3 bases, with 19 bases between the two germline ends. The CDR3 spans 16 residues. CDR1 is MGHRA and CDR2 is YSYEKL in the germline V gene. The CDR3 here is CASSPLTASIGYEQYF. The CDR3 DNA sequence: TGCGCCAGCAGCCCGTTGACAGCCAGTATTGGCTACGAGCAGTACTTC.

This clonotype showed up many times. The V and J genes are TRBV7-3 and TRBJ2-1; 12 bases line up with TRBD1. J gave up 7 bases and V 0 bases, and 4 bases lay outside the gene matches. The CDR3 covers 16 residues. The germline V gene encodes CDR1 SGHTA and CDR2 FQGTGA. In DNA, the CDR3 is TGTGCCAGCAGCTTAACCCGGGACAGGGGGCGGAATGAGCAGTTCTTC. Translation gives CASSLTRDRGRNEQFF.

The table lists this clonotype with many counts. The chain carries TRBV29-1 and TRBJ2-1; 8 bases agree with TRBD2. V dropped 0 bases and J dropped 8; count of bases not matched to a gene: 15. Germline assignment: CDR1 SQVTM and CDR2 ANQGSEA. The CDR3 runs to 17 residues. The CDR3 loop is CSVEDPVSAGVIYEQFF. The CDR3 DNA follows: TGCAGCGTTGAAGATCCAGTATCAGCGGGAGTTATCTATGAGCAGTTCTTC.

The V call is TRBV6-2 or TRBV6-3, the J call TRBJ2-3; 13 bases agree with TRBD2. The V segment lost 3 bases and the J segment 0 bases; nucleotides outside the gene matches: 15. This CDR3 contains 21 residues. CDR1 and CDR2 (germline): MNHEY, SVGEGT. The CDR3 spells CASSYNVLEGTSGESTDTQYF. CDR3 DNA sequence: TGTGCCAGCAGTTATAACGTTCTGGAGGGGACTAGCGGGGAGAGCACAGATACGCAGTATTTT.

J is TRBJ1-6 and V is TRBV20-1, with 9 bases lining up with TRBD1. Germline trimming cut 4 bases from V and 9 bases from J; bases unmatched to any gene: 19. Germline V CDR1 and CDR2: DFQATT, SNEGSKA (reference sequence). The CDR3 is made up of 18 amino acids. For the CDR3, the DNA is TGCAGTGCTAATTCGGGACAGGGTAGTCGCGTAGGGGCTTCACCCCTCCACTTT. Protein product: CSANSGQGSRVGASPLHF.

The chain recombines TRBV12-3 or TRBV12-4 with TRBJ1-1, with 7 bases fitting TRBD1. This CDR3 comprises 17 residues. The trim removed 3 bases at V and 4 bases at J, leaving 14 bases unmatched. The CDR3 reads CASSFPENRGFGTEAFF. The CDR3 nucleotides are TGTGCCAGCAGTTTTCCGGAGAACAGGGGATTTGGCACTGAAGCTTTCTTT.

The table lists this clonotype with many counts. This sequence joins TRBV15 and TRBJ1-1; D unclear. This CDR3 is built from 14 residues. Trimming left V 0 bases short and J 4 bases short, with 9 bases between. CDR1 and CDR2 (germline): LNHNV, YYDKDF (reference sequence). CDR3 nucleotide sequence: TGTGCCACCAGCAGAGATAAAGTGGGCACTGAAGCTTTCTTT. Amino acids: CATSRDKVGTEAFF.

This clonotype was observed at least ten times. This chain links TRBV24-1 with TRBJ2-3, with 10 bases lining up with TRBD1. Unmatched junction bases numbered 4, after V lost 3 bases and J lost 2 bases. Germline values: CDR1 KGHDR, CDR2 SFDVKD. The CDR3 is 16 residues long. CDR3 in amino acids: CATSDPGQGFTDTQYF. CDR3 coding DNA: TGTGCCACCAGTGATCCGGGACAGGGGTTCACAGATACGCAGTATTTT.

In this sample, this clonotype turned up many times. This chain links TRBV4-3 with TRBJ2-7, with 13 bases identical to TRBD2. Trimming at V came to 5 bases and at J to 5 bases, leaving 3 bases not matched to a gene. Per germline, CDR1 LGHNA and CDR2 YSLEER. The CDR3 runs to 14 residues. The CDR3 DNA reads as TGCGCCAGCAGCTACGGACTAGCGGGAGACGAGCAGTACTTC. Protein: CASSYGLAGDEQYF.

The chain has TRBV7-9 and TRBJ2-2; TRBD1 aligns across 8 bases. V lost 2 bases, J lost 1 base, and 3 bases stayed unmatched. Germline V gene sequence: CDR1 SEHNR, CDR2 FQNEAQ (reference sequence). This CDR3 has 16 amino acids. CDR3 nucleotides: TGTGCCAGCAGCTTAAGCGGACAGGGGAACACCGGGGAGCTGTTTTTT. Residues: CASSLSGQGNTGELFF.

This clonotype showed up many times. The chain links TRBV10-3 to TRBJ2-1; D is undetermined. Trimming pared 6 bases from V and 5 bases from J, leaving 17 bases between. Germline CDR1 ENHRY, CDR2 SYGVKD. CDR3 length: 15 residues. CDR3 residues: CAISPGRTLNNEQFF. CDR3 DNA: TGTGCCATCAGCCCAGGAAGGACCCTCAACAATGAGCAGTTCTTC.

This chain connects TRBV28 to TRBJ1-1; D might be TRBD1 (5 bases). CDR1 and CDR2 from the germline V gene are MDHEN and SYDVKM. V lost 6 bases to trimming and J lost 3 bases, with 11 bases between them. This CDR3 spans 13 amino acids. CDR3 in amino acids: CASRLQGDTEAFF. In nucleotides, the CDR3 is TGTGCCAGCAGACTTCAGGGAGACACTGAAGCTTTCTTT.

This chain joins TRBV15 and TRBJ2-7; the match to TRBD1 covers 10 bases. Germline values: CDR1 LNHNV, CDR2 YYDKDF (reference sequence). After removal of 5 bases from V and 6 bases from J, the junction contained 1 base not matched to a gene. CDR3 length: 12 amino acids. CDR3 DNA sequence: TGTGCCACCAGCGGACAGGGGGGCGAGCAGTACTTC. Protein: CATSGQGGEQYF. The complete variable domain, with remaining parts taken from reference TRBV15 and TRBJ2-7, reads DAMVIQNPRYQVTQFGKPVTLSCSQTLNHNVMYWYQQKSSQAPKLLFHYYDKDFNNEADTPDNFQSRRPNTSFCFLDIRSPGLGDTAMYLCATSGQGGEQYFGPGTRLTVT.

There are a few counts of this clonotype. The V call is TRBV27, the J call TRBJ2-7; D is unclear. The CDR3 extends over 14 amino acids. Germline-derived CDR1 and CDR2 are MNHEY and SMNVEV (reference sequence). With 7 bases removed from V and 5 bases from J, the gap between germline ends came to 18 bases. The CDR3 DNA follows: TGTGCCAGCATGCGGATAACGGGTGGGAACGAGCAGTACTTC. Translation gives CASMRITGGNEQYF.

The J gene is TRBJ2-1, the V gene TRBV6-2 or TRBV6-3; D possibly uses TRBD1 or TRBD2 (5 bases each). Germline V lookup: CDR1 MNHEY, CDR2 SVGEGT. The CDR3 loop spans 13 amino acids. V lost 7 bases, J lost 4 bases, and 11 bases lay in between. CDR3: CASKGRTYNEQFF. For the CDR3, the DNA is TGTGCCAGCAAGGGACGGACGTACAATGAGCAGTTCTTC.

The J gene is TRBJ1-1, the V gene TRBV6-2 or TRBV6-3, with 9 bases lining up with TRBD1. This CDR3 has 14 amino acids. V was clipped by 9 bases and J by 6 bases; unmatched bases: 11. Germline CDR1 reads MNHEY; CDR2 reads SVGEGT. Here the CDR3 reads CARQGGNRGPEAFF. DNA for the CDR3: TGTGCCAGGCAGGGGGGCAACAGGGGGCCTGAAGCTTTCTTT.